A single sample is the source of the 20 T cell receptor beta chains below, sequenced in a study of technical replicates of blood from a handful of donors. TCRdb's table, derived via immunoSEQ multiplex PCR, lists solely in-frame clones and lacks some. Seen here are some 83,000 clones, around 90% observed once, and the top ten hold more than 0.2%. Sequenced material: T cells isolated from PBMCs. Source of these receptors: a human donor in good health.

This clone occurred a few times. The gene calls are TRBV4-2 and TRBJ2-6; D is unresolved. This CDR3 is built from 15 residues. Trimming shortened V by 4 bases and J by 0 bases, and 7 bases separated the two germline ends. Per the germline V gene, CDR1 is LGHNA and CDR2 is YNFKEQ. As DNA, the CDR3 is TGTGCCAGCAGCCCGAGAGACTCTGGGGCCAACGTCCTGACTTTC. Its protein product is CASSPRDSGANVLTF.

V is TRBV12-5 and J is TRBJ1-1; D unresolved. Trimming stripped 2 bases from V and 3 bases from J, with 16 bases between. CDR3 length: 16 residues. CDR1 is LGHNT, CDR2 FRNRAP, per germline. The CDR3 region has the DNA TGTGCTAGTGGTTTGTCCACCACTCTATCGGACACTGAAGCTTTCTTT. This encodes CASGLSTTLSDTEAFF.

V gene TRBV9 combines with J gene TRBJ2-5, with 7 bases fitting TRBD1. Germline assignment: CDR1 SGDLS and CDR2 YYNGEE. This CDR3 comprises 16 residues. V shed 0 bases, J shed 4 bases, and the junction held 9 bases outside the gene matches. As DNA, the CDR3 is TGTGCCAGCAGCGTAGCGGCAGGGGGTGGGCTAGAGACCCAGTACTTC. Amino acid sequence: CASSVAAGGGLETQYF.

This clone was observed a handful of times. The chain recombines TRBV4-1 with TRBJ1-5; 9 positions match TRBD1. This CDR3 comprises 17 residues. Germline CDR1 and CDR2: MGHRA and YSYEKL. J lost 3 bases, V lost 0 bases, and 6 bases had no gene match. CDR3 sequence reads: CASSQDGGTGPNQPQHF. The CDR3 DNA follows: TGCGCCAGCAGCCAAGATGGGGGGACAGGGCCCAATCAGCCCCAGCATTTT.

This chain connects TRBV6-6 to TRBJ2-5; D gene ambiguous. Between the trimmed V and J ends, which lost 8 bases and 3 bases, there was a span of 16 bases. Germline assignment: CDR1 MNHNY and CDR2 SVGAGI (reference sequence). The CDR3 is 14 residues long. The CDR3: CASHGQALKETQYF. The CDR3 DNA sequence: TGTGCCAGCCATGGCCAGGCCCTCAAAGAGACCCAGTACTTC.

The chain carries TRBV5-4 and TRBJ1-3, with D uncertain. Per the germline V gene, CDR1 is SGHNT and CDR2 is YYREEE (reference sequence). V was clipped by 2 bases and J by 4 bases, with 13 bases between them. CDR3 length equals 15 residues. The CDR3 DNA sequence: TGTGCCAGCAGCTTAAAAGTCGACGGGGGAAACACCATATATTTT. This gives the protein CASSLKVDGGNTIYF.

This clone was picked up one time. The chain carries TRBV6-5 and TRBJ1-5; TRBD1 is a possible D gene (6 bases). The V end was cut by 5 bases, the J end by 3 bases, with 11 bases between. CDR3 size: 14 residues. Per germline, CDR1 MNHEY and CDR2 SVGAGI. As DNA, the CDR3 is TGTGCCAGCAGTGAGGGACACTCCAATCAGCCCCAGCATTTT. Translation gives CASSEGHSNQPQHF.

This chain uses TRBV27 with TRBJ2-7, with a possible D match to TRBD1 (5 bases). The CDR3 length is 15 residues. Germline V gene sequence: CDR1 MNHEY, CDR2 SMNVEV (reference sequence). V shed 0 bases and J shed 7 bases, with 16 bases lying between them. The CDR3 DNA is TGTGCCAGCAGTTTATCAGGGGCTCCCTTTTGGGAGCAGTACTTC. Its translation is CASSLSGAPFWEQYF.

The gene calls are TRBV11-2 and TRBJ2-7; 7 nucleotides match TRBD1. The V gene end was trimmed by 5 bases and the J gene end by 2 bases; junction bases not matched to a gene: 6. This CDR3 has 14 residues. Germline V gene data show CDR1 as SGHAT and CDR2 as FQNNGV. CDR3 DNA: TGTGCCAGCAGCCAACCGGACAGGCCCTACGAGCAGTACTTC. Its protein is CASSQPDRPYEQYF.

The chain combines TRBV6-5 with TRBJ1-3; tentative D call: TRBD1 (5 bases). This CDR3 is 14 amino acids long. The germline gives CDR1 MNHEY, CDR2 SVGAGI. V was cut by 4 bases and J by 3 bases, with 10 bases left in between. This CDR3 is CASSLQGGGNTIYF. CDR3 nucleotide sequence: TGTGCCAGCAGTTTGCAGGGCGGTGGAAACACCATATATTTT.

V and J are TRBV18 and TRBJ2-2; tentative D call: TRBD2 (7 bases). With 1 base removed from V and 1 base from J, the gap between germline ends came to 13 bases. Germline CDR1 is KGHSH and CDR2 is LQKENI. The CDR3 consists of 17 residues. The CDR3, as DNA: TGTGCCAGCTCACCACGTCGGGGGGCCGGGAACACCGGGGAGCTGTTTTTT. This encodes CASSPRRGAGNTGELFF. Full variable domain (rest looked up from reference TRBV18 and TRBJ2-2): NAGVMQNPRHLVRRRGQEARLRCSPMKGHSHVYWYRQLPEEGLKFMVYLQKENIIDESGMPKERFSAEFPKEGPSILRIQQVVRGDSAAYFCASSPRRGAGNTGELFFGEGSRLTVL.

A single count supports this clone. The genes are TRBV4-1 and TRBJ2-7; the match to TRBD2 covers 8 bases. J was trimmed by 3 bases and V by 3 bases; bases with no gene match: 7. CDR3 length: 15 amino acids. CDR1 is MGHRA and CDR2 is YSYEKL in the germline V gene. CDR3 DNA sequence: TGCGCCAGCAGCCACTTTAGCGGGAACGGCTACGAGCAGTACTTC. Its protein is CASSHFSGNGYEQYF.

V and J are TRBV29-1 and TRBJ2-7, with TRBD1 matching over 10 bases. The CDR3 extends over 14 amino acids. CDR1 is SQVTM, CDR2 ANQGSEA, per germline. Trimming removed 5 bases from V and 3 bases from J; junction bases left unmatched: 7. The CDR3 here is CSVLYRTGGYEQYF. Here the CDR3 DNA reads TGCAGCGTTCTTTACCGGACAGGGGGCTACGAGCAGTACTTC.

The chain carries TRBV11-3 and TRBJ1-5; D not certain. The CDR3 is made up of 13 amino acids. V lost 5 bases and J 1 base, leaving 6 bases between the germline ends. Per germline, CDR1 SGHNT and CDR2 YENEEA. Written as DNA, the CDR3 is TGTGCCAGCAGCCAACAGAGCAATCAGCCCCAGCATTTT. Protein: CASSQQSNQPQHF.

The gene calls are TRBV27 and TRBJ2-7; D is possibly TRBD1 (6 bases). Germline V gives CDR1 MNHEY, CDR2 SMNVEV (reference sequence). Trimming removed 5 bases at V and 3 bases at J, with 26 bases between. CDR3 length equals 18 residues. The CDR3 DNA is TGTGCCAGCAGTCCCTTGCCGGGACAACCGTCTTCACGCTACGAGCAGTACTTC. Translating gives CASSPLPGQPSSRYEQYF.

This chain links TRBV18 with TRBJ1-5, with 9 bases that match TRBD1. In germline, CDR1 is KGHSH, CDR2 LQKENI. The CDR3 extends over 17 amino acids. The trim removed 2 bases at V and 10 bases at J, leaving 15 bases unmatched. The CDR3 here is CASSPSFDRGGSLPQHF. The CDR3 DNA is TGTGCCAGCTCACCAAGTTTCGACAGGGGGGGATCTTTACCCCAGCATTTT.

The rearrangement joins TRBV4-1 to TRBJ1-5; 7 bases agree with TRBD1. The CDR3 is 19 residues long. Germline CDR1 is MGHRA and CDR2 is YSYEKL. V was pared by 0 bases and J by 1 base, with 12 bases of the junction left unmatched. The CDR3 sequence is CASSQDRGDLHSSNQPQHF. The CDR3 region has the DNA TGCGCCAGCAGCCAAGACAGGGGGGACCTACACAGCAGCAATCAGCCCCAGCATTTT.

J is TRBJ2-7 and V is TRBV19; TRBD2 matches at 7 bases. J lost 12 bases, V lost 8 bases, and 10 bases had no gene match. CDR1 is LNHDA, CDR2 SQIVND, per germline (reference sequence). The CDR3 is 11 residues long. The CDR3 DNA follows: TGTGCCAGTGGGAGGGCCAGCCCAAGGTACTTC. This translates into CASGRASPRYF. The full variable domain, completed using reference TRBV19 and TRBJ2-7, is DGGITQSPKYLFRKEGQNVTLSCEQNLNHDAMYWYRQDPGQGLRLIYYSQIVNDFQKGDIAEGYSVSREKKESFPLTVTSAQKNPTAFYLCASGRASPRYFGPGTRLTVT.

This chain joins TRBV5-1 and TRBJ1-1, with a weak D call TRBD1 (6 bases). Per the germline V gene, CDR1 is SGHRS and CDR2 is YFSETQ. V was pared by 0 bases and J by 4 bases, with 10 bases between. The length of the CDR3 is 14 residues. The CDR3 coding sequence is TGCGCCAGCAGCTTGGAGGGGGTGGCCACTGAAGCTTTCTTT. Residues: CASSLEGVATEAFF.

V and J are TRBV4-1 and TRBJ1-5, with no clear D. CDR3 length equals 14 residues. The germline gives CDR1 MGHRA, CDR2 YSYEKL. Trimming pared 1 base from V and 6 bases from J, leaving 10 bases between. For the CDR3, the DNA is TGCGCCAGCAGCCAAGCCGGGGAAGGTCAGCCCCAGCATTTT. The encoded protein is CASSQAGEGQPQHF.